This TCR beta chain is drawn from a study of monozygotic twins with inflammatory bowel disease. TCRdb re-called the 5' RACE reads and gives one entry per CDR3 protein, without DNA. This repertoire includes about 210,000 distinct CDR3 sequences. CDR3 length: 14 amino acids. Per the germline V gene, CDR1 is LNHNV and CDR2 is YYDKDF (reference sequence). This clonotype was obtained from a human donor with ulcerative colitis or Crohn's disease, or a healthy co-twin of an affected twin (not recorded which). J is TRBJ1-1 and V is TRBV15. The sequencing sample was made of blood. The CDR3 region is CATRQGALNTEAFF.